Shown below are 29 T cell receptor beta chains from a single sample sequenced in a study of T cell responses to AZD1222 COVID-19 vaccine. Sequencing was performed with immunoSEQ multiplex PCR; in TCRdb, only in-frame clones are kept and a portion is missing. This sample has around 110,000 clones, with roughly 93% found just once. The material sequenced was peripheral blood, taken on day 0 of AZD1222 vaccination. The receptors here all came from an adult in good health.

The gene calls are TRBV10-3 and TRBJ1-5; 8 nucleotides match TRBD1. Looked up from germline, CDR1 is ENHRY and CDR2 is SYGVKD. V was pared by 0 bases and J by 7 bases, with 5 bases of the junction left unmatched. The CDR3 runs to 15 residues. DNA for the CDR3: TGTGCCATCAGTGAGTCGCAGGGGGCAGGCCAGCCCCAGCATTTT. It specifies CAISESQGAGQPQHF.

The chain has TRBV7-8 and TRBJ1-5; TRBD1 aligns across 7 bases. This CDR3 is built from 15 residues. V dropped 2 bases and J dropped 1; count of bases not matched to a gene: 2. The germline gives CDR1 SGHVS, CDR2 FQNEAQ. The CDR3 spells CASSLPGGSNQPQHF. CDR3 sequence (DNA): TGTGCCAGCAGCTTACCAGGGGGAAGCAATCAGCCCCAGCATTTT.

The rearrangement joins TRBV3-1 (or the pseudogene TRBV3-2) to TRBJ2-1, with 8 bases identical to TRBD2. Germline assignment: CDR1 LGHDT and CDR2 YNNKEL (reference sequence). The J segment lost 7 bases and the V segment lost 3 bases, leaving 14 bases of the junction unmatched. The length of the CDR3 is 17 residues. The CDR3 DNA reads TGTGCCAGCAGCCAGACAGTTATATCGGGGGGGGTGAATGAGCAGTTCTTC. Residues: CASSQTVISGGVNEQFF.

This chain's CDR3 is CASSLRRGATEAFF. The CDR3 nucleotides are TGTGCCAGCAGCCTCCGCAGGGGTGCGACTGAAGCTTTCTTT. This rearrangement joins TRBV11-3 to TRBJ1-1; a possible D gene is TRBD1 (6 bases). The CDR3 extends over 14 amino acids. CDR1 SGHNT and CDR2 YENEEA come from the germline V gene. V was cut by 5 bases and J by 5 bases, with 15 bases left in between.

CDR3: CASSFQGNQPQHF. The CDR3 region has the DNA TGTGCCAGCAGTTTCCAGGGCAATCAGCCCCAGCATTTT. The rearrangement links TRBV12-3 or TRBV12-4 to TRBJ1-5; D unclear. The CDR3 totals 13 residues. Trimming left V 3 bases short and J 2 bases short, with 5 bases between.

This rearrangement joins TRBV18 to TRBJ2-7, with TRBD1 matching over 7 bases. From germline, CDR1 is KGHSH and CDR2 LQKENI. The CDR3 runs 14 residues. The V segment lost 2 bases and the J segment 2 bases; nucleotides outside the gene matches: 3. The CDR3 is CASSPSGQPYEQYF. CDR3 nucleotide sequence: TGTGCCAGCTCACCATCGGGACAGCCCTACGAGCAGTACTTC.

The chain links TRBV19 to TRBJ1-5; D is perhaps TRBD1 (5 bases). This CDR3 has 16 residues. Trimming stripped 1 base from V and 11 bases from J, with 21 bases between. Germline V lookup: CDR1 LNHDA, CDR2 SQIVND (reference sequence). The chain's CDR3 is CASSIVSGTTRRAQHF. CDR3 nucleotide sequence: TGTGCCAGTAGTATAGTATCCGGGACGACCAGGAGGGCCCAGCATTTT.

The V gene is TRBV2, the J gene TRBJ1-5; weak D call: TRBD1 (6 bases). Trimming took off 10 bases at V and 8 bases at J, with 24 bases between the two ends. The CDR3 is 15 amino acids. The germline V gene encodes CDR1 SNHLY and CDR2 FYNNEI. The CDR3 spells CATRRTPRGNEPQHF. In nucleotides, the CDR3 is TGTGCCACCAGGAGGACCCCCAGGGGAAATGAGCCCCAGCATTTT.

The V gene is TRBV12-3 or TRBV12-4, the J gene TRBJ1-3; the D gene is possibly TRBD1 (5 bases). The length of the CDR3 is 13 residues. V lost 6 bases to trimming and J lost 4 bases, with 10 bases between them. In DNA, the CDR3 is TGTGCCAGCAGGCGGGGGTTAGGAAACACCATATATTTT. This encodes CASRRGLGNTIYF.

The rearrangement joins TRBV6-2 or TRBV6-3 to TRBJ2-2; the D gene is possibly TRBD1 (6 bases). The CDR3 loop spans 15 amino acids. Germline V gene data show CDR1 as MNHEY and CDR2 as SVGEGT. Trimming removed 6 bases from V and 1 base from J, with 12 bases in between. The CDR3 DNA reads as TGTGCCAGCAGCCTGGACAGCCTGAACACCGGGGAGCTGTTTTTT. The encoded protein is CASSLDSLNTGELFF.

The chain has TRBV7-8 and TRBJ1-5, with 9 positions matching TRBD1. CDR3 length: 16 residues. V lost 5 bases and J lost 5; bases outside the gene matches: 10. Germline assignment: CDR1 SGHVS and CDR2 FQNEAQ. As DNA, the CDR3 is TGTGCCAGCAGCCGGGACAGGGTAGGGCAGGATCAGCCCCAGCATTTT. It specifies CASSRDRVGQDQPQHF.

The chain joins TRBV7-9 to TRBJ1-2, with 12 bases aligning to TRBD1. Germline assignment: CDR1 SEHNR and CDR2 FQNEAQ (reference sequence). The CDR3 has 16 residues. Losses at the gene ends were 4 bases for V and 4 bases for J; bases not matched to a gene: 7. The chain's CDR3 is CASSYRDRGLGYGYTF. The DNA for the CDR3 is TGTGCCAGCAGCTACCGGGACAGGGGGCTCGGCTATGGCTACACCTTC.

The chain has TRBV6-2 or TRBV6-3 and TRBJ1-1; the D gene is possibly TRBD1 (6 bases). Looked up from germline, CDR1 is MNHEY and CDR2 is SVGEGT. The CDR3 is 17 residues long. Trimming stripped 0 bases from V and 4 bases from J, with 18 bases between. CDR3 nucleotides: TGTGCCAGCAGTTACTCCAGGACAGATGGTCCGGGCACTGAAGCTTTCTTT. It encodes CASSYSRTDGPGTEAFF.

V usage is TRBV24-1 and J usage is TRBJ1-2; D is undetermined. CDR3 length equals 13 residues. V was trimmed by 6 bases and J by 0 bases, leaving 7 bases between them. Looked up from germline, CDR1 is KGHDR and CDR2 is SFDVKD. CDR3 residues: CATSSRANYGYTF. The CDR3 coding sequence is TGTGCCACCAGTTCGAGGGCTAACTATGGCTACACCTTC.

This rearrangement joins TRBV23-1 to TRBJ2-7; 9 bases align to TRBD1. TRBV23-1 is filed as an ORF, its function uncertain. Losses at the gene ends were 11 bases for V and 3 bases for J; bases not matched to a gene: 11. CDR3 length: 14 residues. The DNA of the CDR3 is TGCGCCGGGGGAAGGGGACAGGGAAACTACGAGCAGTACTTC. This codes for CAGGRGQGNYEQYF.

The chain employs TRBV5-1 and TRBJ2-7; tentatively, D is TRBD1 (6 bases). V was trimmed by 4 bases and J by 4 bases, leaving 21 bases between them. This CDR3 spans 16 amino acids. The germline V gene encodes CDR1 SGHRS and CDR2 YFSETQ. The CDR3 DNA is TGCGCCAGCAGCACTACAGGGTGGGTGCGGCGTTACGAGCAGTACTTC. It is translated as CASSTTGWVRRYEQYF.

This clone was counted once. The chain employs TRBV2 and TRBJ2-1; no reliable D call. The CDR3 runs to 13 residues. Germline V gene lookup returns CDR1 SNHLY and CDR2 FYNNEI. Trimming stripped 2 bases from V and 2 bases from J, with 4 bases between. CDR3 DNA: TGTGCCAGCAGTGAAAGAACCTACAATGAGCAGTTCTTC. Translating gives CASSERTYNEQFF.

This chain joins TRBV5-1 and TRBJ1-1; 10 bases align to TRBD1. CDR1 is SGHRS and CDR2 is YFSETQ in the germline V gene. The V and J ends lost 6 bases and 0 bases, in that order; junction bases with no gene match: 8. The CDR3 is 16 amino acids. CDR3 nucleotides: TGCGCCAGCAACCCGGGACAGGGGTACATGAACACTGAAGCTTTCTTT. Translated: CASNPGQGYMNTEAFF.

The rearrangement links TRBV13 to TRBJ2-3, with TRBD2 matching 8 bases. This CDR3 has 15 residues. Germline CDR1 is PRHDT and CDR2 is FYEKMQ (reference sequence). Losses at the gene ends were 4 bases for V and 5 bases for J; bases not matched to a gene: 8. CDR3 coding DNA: TGTGCCAGCAGCTCCACCGGGGGGGCTGGAGATACGCAGTATTTT. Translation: CASSSTGGAGDTQYF.

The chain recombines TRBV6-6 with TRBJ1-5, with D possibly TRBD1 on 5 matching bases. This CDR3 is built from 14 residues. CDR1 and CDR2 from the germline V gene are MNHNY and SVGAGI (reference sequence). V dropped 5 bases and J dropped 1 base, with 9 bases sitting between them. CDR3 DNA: TGTGCCAGCAGTCAGGGTGGGAGCAATCAGCCCCAGCATTTT. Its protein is CASSQGGSNQPQHF.

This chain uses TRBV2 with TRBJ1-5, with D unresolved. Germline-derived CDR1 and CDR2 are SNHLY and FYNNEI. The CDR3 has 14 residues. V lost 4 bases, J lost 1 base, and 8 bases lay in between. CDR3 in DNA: TGTGCCAGCAGTGTTTATCGGAGCAATCAGCCCCAGCATTTT. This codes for CASSVYRSNQPQHF. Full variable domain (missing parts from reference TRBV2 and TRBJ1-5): EPEVTQTPSHQVTQMGQEVILRCVPISNHLYFYWYRQILGQKVEFLVSFYNNEISEKSEIFDDQFSVERPDGSNFTLKIRSTKLEDSAMYFCASSVYRSNQPQHFGDGTRLSIL.

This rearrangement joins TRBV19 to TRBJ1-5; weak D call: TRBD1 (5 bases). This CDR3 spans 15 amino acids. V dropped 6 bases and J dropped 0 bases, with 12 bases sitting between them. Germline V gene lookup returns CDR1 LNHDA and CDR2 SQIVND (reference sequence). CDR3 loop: CASRQTDRSNQPQHF. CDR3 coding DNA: TGTGCCAGTAGGCAGACAGACCGTAGCAATCAGCCCCAGCATTTT.

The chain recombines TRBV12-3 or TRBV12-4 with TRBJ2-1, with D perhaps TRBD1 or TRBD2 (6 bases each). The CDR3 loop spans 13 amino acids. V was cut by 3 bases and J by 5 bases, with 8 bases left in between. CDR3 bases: TGTGCCAGCAGTTTGAGGGGGGACAATGAGCAGTTCTTC. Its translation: CASSLRGDNEQFF.

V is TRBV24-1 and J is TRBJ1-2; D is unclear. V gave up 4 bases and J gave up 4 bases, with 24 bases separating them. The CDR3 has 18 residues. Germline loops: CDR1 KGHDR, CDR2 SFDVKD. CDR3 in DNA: TGTGCCACCAGTGACCCCATTTTGGAGGGTGGCTCGATCTATGGCTACACCTTC. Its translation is CATSDPILEGGSIYGYTF.

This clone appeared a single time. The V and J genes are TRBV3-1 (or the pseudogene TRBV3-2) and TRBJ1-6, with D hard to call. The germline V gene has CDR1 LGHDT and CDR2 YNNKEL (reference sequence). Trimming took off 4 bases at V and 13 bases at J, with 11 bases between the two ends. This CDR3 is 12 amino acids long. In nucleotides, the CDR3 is TGTGCCAGCAGCCTAGACGGCCGGCCCCTCCACTTT. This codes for CASSLDGRPLHF.

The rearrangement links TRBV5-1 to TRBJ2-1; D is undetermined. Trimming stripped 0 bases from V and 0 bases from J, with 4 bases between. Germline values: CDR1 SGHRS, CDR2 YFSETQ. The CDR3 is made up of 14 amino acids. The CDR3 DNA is TGCGCCAGCAGCTTGGTAGGCTCCTACAATGAGCAGTTCTTC. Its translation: CASSLVGSYNEQFF.

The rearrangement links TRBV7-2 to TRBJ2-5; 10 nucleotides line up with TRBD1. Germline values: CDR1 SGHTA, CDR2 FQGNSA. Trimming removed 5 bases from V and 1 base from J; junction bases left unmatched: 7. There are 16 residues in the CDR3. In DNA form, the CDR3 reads TGTGCCAGCAGCCTATCCTGGACAGGGGGCCAAGAGACCCAGTACTTC. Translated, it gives CASSLSWTGGQETQYF.

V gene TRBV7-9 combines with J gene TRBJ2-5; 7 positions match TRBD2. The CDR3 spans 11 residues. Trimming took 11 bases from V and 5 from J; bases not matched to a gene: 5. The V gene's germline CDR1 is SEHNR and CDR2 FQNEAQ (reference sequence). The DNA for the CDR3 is TGTGCCGGACTAGATGCCGAGACCCAGTACTTC. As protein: CAGLDAETQYF.

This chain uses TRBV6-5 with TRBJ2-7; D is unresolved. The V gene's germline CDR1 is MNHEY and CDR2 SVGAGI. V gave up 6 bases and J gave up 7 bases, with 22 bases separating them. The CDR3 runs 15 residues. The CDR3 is CASSSTPWLDGEQYV. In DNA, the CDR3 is TGTGCCAGCAGCTCTACCCCCTGGCTAGACGGAGAGCAGTACGTC.